This T cell receptor (beta chain) was identified during a study of blood T cell repertoires in COVID-19 (TCRdb year 2020). Some background on the complete study: Samples from collaborators originated in the United States, Italy and Spain and spanned both the acute and convalescent phases of COVID-19. The prospective study material was composed of cDNA or gDNA derived from T cells, B-cell-depleted T cells, or PBMCs. Deeply sampled blood TCRbeta repertoires from subjects exposed to, actively infected with, or recovered from COVID-19 were included in the dataset. A freely available public database, intended as a resource for researchers studying the immune response to SARS-CoV-2, is where the repertoires were released. The samples were drawn from the first 160 participants of the ongoing ImmuneRACE study and from over 950 subjects provided by 6 global collaborators. Nearly every sample came with metadata listing a de-identified subject ID, COVID-19 status, age in years and sex. Where available, HLA class I and class II types were obtained from metadata supplied by the sample provider rather than from assay-based typing. Broader findings and caveats from the paper: The amount of clinical and demographic metadata varied by source and participant and was provided uncurated.

One collaborating source in Seattle enrolled patients during active infection and followed them longitudinally through the course of disease. Each collaborating institution followed its own protocols to collect whole blood in K2EDTA tubes. For TCRbeta analysis, collaborators shipped samples in one of three forms: frozen whole blood, isolated PBMCs, or DNA extracted from either of those sample types. The germline V gene sets CDR1 to KGHSH and CDR2 to LQKENI. V gives up 3 bases and J gives up 0 bases, and the segment between their germline ends measures 5 bases. The CDR3 sequence holds 13 residues, the cysteine and phenylalanine included. Of all the DNA, just the CDR3 is kept, 39 bases in frame from base 1. TCRbeta CDR3 regions were amplified from genomic DNA by means of the immunoSEQ Assay, a bias-controlled multiplex PCR. For the original study's pipeline: The number of nucleated cells in each sample was estimated from the amplification of reference gene primers within the assay. To quantify the absolute abundance of each unique TCRbeta CDR3 rearrangement, sequence reads were collapsed and filtered. For each sample, productive Simpson clonality was calculated as the square root of Simpson's diversity index over productive rearrangements. Drawn from immuneACCESS, this table holds only the in-frame rearrangements with V and J called that TCRdb kept. Clones are partly lost; checked studies trace under half to an unresolved V gene and leave the rest unexplained. The V and J calls and clone size are taken from that table; D and trimming were inferred from the DNA. In this sample the table shows approximately 89,000 clones, nearly 80% of which occur a single time. The ten largest clones take up more than 6% of the sample.

This clone was found once. The target of this receptor is not known. The record has no base qualities; no much larger clone is one base away. This TCR derives from a man aged 65 to 79 with COVID-19, enrolled during active disease. Sequences were obtained from peripheral blood. The chain joins TRBV18 to TRBJ1-1, with no confidently assigned D gene. The DNA sequence is given as TGTGCCAGCTCACCTCAGGTGAACACTGAAGCTTTCTTT. It translates as CASSPQVNTEAFF.